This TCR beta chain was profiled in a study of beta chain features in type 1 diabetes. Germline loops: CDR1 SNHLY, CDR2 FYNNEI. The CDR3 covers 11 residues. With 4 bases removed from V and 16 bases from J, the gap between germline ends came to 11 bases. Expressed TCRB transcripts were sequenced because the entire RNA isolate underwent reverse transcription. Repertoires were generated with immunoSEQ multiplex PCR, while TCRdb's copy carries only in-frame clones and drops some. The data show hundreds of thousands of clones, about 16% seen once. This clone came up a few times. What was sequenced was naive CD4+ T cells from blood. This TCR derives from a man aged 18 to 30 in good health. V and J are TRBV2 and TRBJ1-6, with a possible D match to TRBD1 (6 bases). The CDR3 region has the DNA TGTGCCAGCAGTGTCGGACAGAGTCTCCACTTT. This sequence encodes CASSVGQSLHF. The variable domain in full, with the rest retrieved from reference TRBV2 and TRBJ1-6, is EPEVTQTPSHQVTQMGQEVILRCVPISNHLYFYWYRQILGQKVEFLVSFYNNEISEKSEIFDDQFSVERPDGSNFTLKIRSTKLEDSAMYFCASSVGQSLHFGNGTRLTVT.